The TCR beta chain described here comes from a study of molecular identifiers for immune sequencing clone quantification. At the level of the study: Within a replicate experiment, RNA obtained from either roughly 18,000 or 92,000 naive CD8 cells was divided into five aliquots, and four of those aliquots were then sequenced.

The length of the CDR3 is 15 residues. From germline, CDR1 is SGHDN and CDR2 FVKESK. Regarding this clonotype: This may be a read error: a much more frequent sequence differs by one nucleotide.

TCRdb itself ran the PCR reads through MiXCR, one entry per CDR3 protein. The sample holds some 680,000 distinct CDR3 sequences; about 25% are singletons and the top ten take about 0.84%. V is TRBV14 and J is TRBJ2-5; 8 nucleotides line up with TRBD1. The source material was naive CD8+ T cells from blood, with Jurkat cell RNA spiked in. Subset: FACS-sorted CD8+CD4-CCR7+CD45RA+ naive T cells. This clonotype originated in a human donor in good health. Some libraries in this study had Jurkat cell RNA spiked in. The DNA for the CDR3 is TGTGCCAGCAGCCAACCTGGGACAGGACAAGGGACCCAGTACTTC. It specifies CASSQPGTGQGTQYF.